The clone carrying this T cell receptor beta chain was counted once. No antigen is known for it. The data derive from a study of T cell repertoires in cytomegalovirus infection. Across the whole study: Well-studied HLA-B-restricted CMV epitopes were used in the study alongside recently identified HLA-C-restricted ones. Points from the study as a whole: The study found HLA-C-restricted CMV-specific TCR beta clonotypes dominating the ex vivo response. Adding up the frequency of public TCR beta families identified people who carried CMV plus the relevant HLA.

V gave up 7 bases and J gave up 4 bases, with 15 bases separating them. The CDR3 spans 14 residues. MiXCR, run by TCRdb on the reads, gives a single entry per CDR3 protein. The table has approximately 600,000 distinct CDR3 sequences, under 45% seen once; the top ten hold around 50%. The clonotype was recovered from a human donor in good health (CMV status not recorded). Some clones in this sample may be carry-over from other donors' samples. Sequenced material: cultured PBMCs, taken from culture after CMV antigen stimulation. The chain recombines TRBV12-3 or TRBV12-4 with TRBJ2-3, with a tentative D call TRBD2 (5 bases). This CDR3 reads CASIWRRFSDTQYF. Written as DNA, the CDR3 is TGTGCCAGCATCTGGAGGAGGTTCTCAGATACGCAGTATTTT.